This TCR beta chain was recorded in a study of patients and donors after allogeneic stem cell transplantation. This clonotype appeared many times. TCRdb reprocessed the RT-PCR reads via MiXCR and lists one record per CDR3 protein. Of hundreds of thousands of distinct CDR3 sequences in the sample, 16% were seen once. The germline gives CDR1 SGHRS, CDR2 YFSETQ. The CDR3 totals 18 residues. Losses at the gene ends were 1 base for V and 3 bases for J; bases not matched to a gene: 10. Sequencing was done on a sample of blood, either unsorted or a sorted T cell fraction (not recorded which). This TCR came from a human donor who was either an allogeneic HSCT recipient or a stem cell or donor lymphocyte infusion donor (not recorded which). It is not recorded whose cells these are; they may come from a transplant donor. The V call is TRBV5-1, the J call TRBJ2-1; 10 bases align to TRBD2. CDR3 amino acids: CASSLLSHPSGGYNEQFF. The CDR3 DNA reads TGCGCCAGCAGCTTGTTGTCCCACCCTAGCGGGGGCTACAATGAGCAGTTCTTC.